This T cell receptor beta chain was profiled in a study of T cell clones after liver transplantation. The overall study: Post-transplant blood was tracked for graft-donor-reactive T cell clones identified in a pre-transplant mixed lymphocyte reaction.

The V gene end was trimmed by 2 bases and the J gene end by 4 bases; junction bases not matched to a gene: 10. This CDR3 has 18 amino acids. The V gene's germline CDR1 is MDHEN and CDR2 SYDVKM. The protocol was immunoSEQ multiplex PCR, while the TCRdb copy is restricted to in-frame clones and leaves out a portion. The table shows roughly 80,000 clones, with 80% to 85% occurring only once. The sample was CD4+ T cells from blood, taken roughly 3.5 years after liver transplant. The clonotype was recovered from a human patient who received a liver transplant. A subset of T cells may come from the graft donor. This chain connects TRBV28 to TRBJ2-3, with 12 nucleotides matching TRBD2. CDR3 nucleotide sequence: TGTGCCAGCAGTTTACTAGCGGGAGGGCGTGGAATCGCAGATACGCAGTATTTT. It is translated as CASSLLAGGRGIADTQYF.